The 24 T cell receptor beta chains presented below share a single source sample, sequenced in a study of HIV-infected patients and healthy controls. Reverse transcription used approximately 500 ng RNA and constant-region primers for alpha and beta. Separate chain-specific third strand synthesis with multiplexing indices produced the alpha and beta libraries. TCRdb passed the 5' RACE reads through MiXCR, listing each CDR3 protein once. The profile shows about 15,000 distinct CDR3 sequences, around 12% of them singletons. Follow-up blood was drawn about 14 weeks, roughly three months, after antiretroviral therapy began. Whole blood was used without fractionation, so all unsorted peripheral T cells were included. This specimen was blood, taken during antiretroviral therapy. Receptors originate from an adult with HIV infection. The donor label of this sample is uncertain.

The J gene is TRBJ1-4, the V gene TRBV6-1; no clear D gene. Trimming removed 4 bases from V and 14 bases from J, with 17 bases in between. Germline-derived CDR1 and CDR2 are MNHNS and SASEGT. This CDR3 region has 13 residues. Here the CDR3 reads CASSVSTRGMLFF. DNA for the CDR3: TGTGCCAGCAGTGTATCGACCCGAGGAATGCTGTTTTTT.

This clonotype ranks as medium-sized. The rearrangement uses TRBV4-1 and TRBJ2-1; TRBD2 matches at 13 bases. J was trimmed by 3 bases and V by 4 bases; bases with no gene match: 0. CDR1 is MGHRA, CDR2 YSYEKL, per germline. This CDR3 contains 15 residues. CDR3 amino acids: CASSRTSGSYNEQFF. The CDR3 DNA reads as TGCGCCAGCAGCCGGACTAGCGGGAGCTACAATGAGCAGTTCTTC.

This clonotype was counted ten times or more. The chain links TRBV7-2 to TRBJ2-1, with D hard to call. CDR3 length equals 15 residues. V was pared by 0 bases and J by 4 bases, with 10 bases between. Germline loops: CDR1 SGHTA, CDR2 FQGNSA. The CDR3 protein is CASSLAQAGYNEQFF. The CDR3, as DNA: TGTGCCAGCAGCTTAGCGCAGGCAGGATACAATGAGCAGTTCTTC.

This clonotype was found many times. The chain combines TRBV6-5 with TRBJ2-7; 7 bases match TRBD1. J gave up 4 bases and V 0 bases, and 3 bases lay outside the gene matches. The germline gives CDR1 MNHEY, CDR2 SVGAGI. CDR3 length: 14 amino acids. The CDR3 sequence is CASSYSGRGYEQYF. The CDR3 DNA reads TGTGCCAGCAGTTACTCTGGCAGGGGGTACGAGCAGTACTTC.

The table lists this clonotype with many counts. CDR3 region: CAISLNGGTEAFF. CDR3 bases: TGTGCCATCAGCCTAAACGGGGGCACTGAAGCTTTCTTT. The rearrangement joins TRBV10-3 to TRBJ1-1, with D possibly TRBD1 on 5 matching bases. The germline V and J ends were trimmed by 6 bases and 4 bases, with 12 bases remaining between them. The CDR3 extends over 13 amino acids. The V gene's germline CDR1 is ENHRY and CDR2 SYGVKD.

This clonotype has only a few counts. V and J are TRBV19 and TRBJ2-2; 9 positions match TRBD1. The CDR3 contains 16 residues. CDR1 and CDR2 (germline): LNHDA, SQIVND (reference sequence). V was pared by 5 bases and J by 3 bases, with 7 bases of the junction left unmatched. CDR3 nucleotide sequence: TGTGCCAGTAGTCACTCTCGGACAGGGGACACCGGGGAGCTGTTTTTT. This gives the protein CASSHSRTGDTGELFF.

This clonotype was picked up many times. This chain links TRBV11-2 with TRBJ1-1; no firm D call. The V end lost 2 bases, the J end lost 7 bases, and 5 bases lay between the germline ends. This CDR3 is built from 11 residues. The germline V gene encodes CDR1 SGHAT and CDR2 FQNNGV. DNA of the CDR3: TGTGCCAGCAGCTTAAGTTATGAAGCTTTCTTT. Translated, it gives CASSLSYEAFF.

This chain uses TRBV7-8 with TRBJ2-7; TRBD2 matches at 8 bases. CDR1 and CDR2 (germline): SGHVS, FQNEAQ. The length of the CDR3 is 15 residues. With V trimmed by 3 bases and J by 2 bases, 6 bases remained unmatched. In DNA form, the CDR3 reads TGTGCCAGCAGCTTGATGACTAGCGAGACCTACGAGCAGTACTTC. Protein product: CASSLMTSETYEQYF.

The chain has TRBV5-1 and TRBJ2-7; no clear D gene. The ends were cut back, 3 bases at V and 2 bases at J, with 15 bases in the middle. Looked up from germline, CDR1 is SGHRS and CDR2 is YFSETQ. The CDR3 sequence is 15 residues long. For the CDR3, the DNA is TGCGCCAGCAGCTCCACCGCGGACCCAACCTACGAGCAGTACTTC. This encodes CASSSTADPTYEQYF.

This clonotype was recorded at least ten times. The V and J genes are TRBV5-4 and TRBJ2-2; 7 bases are shared with TRBD1. CDR1 and CDR2 from the germline V gene are SGHNT and YYREEE (reference sequence). Trimming cost V 4 bases and J 0 bases; bases outside gene matches: 3. This CDR3 is built from 15 residues. The DNA for the CDR3 is TGTGCCAGCAGCCGGGACAGCGCGAACACCGGGGAGCTGTTTTTT. This sequence encodes CASSRDSANTGELFF.

This clonotype was observed at least ten times. V and J are TRBV20-1 and TRBJ1-4; D is undetermined. With 7 bases removed from V and 7 bases from J, the gap between germline ends came to 16 bases. Per germline, CDR1 DFQATT and CDR2 SNEGSKA (reference sequence). CDR3 length: 13 residues. The CDR3 bases are TGCAGTGTTAAAGGACTGAGCACTGAAAAACTGTTTTTT. Encoded protein: CSVKGLSTEKLFF.

There are a few counts of this clonotype. The chain uses TRBV5-1 and TRBJ2-7; 7 bases agree with TRBD1. V was clipped by 0 bases and J by 2 bases; unmatched bases: 5. Germline values: CDR1 SGHRS, CDR2 YFSETQ. CDR3 length equals 15 residues. CDR3 nucleotide sequence: TGCGCCAGCAGCTTGGATGACAGGGACACCTACGAGCAGTACTTC. This sequence encodes CASSLDDRDTYEQYF.

At least ten counts were recorded for this clonotype. The J gene is TRBJ2-7, the V gene TRBV12-3 or TRBV12-4; no definite D call. The length of the CDR3 is 13 residues. Trimming stripped 3 bases from V and 6 bases from J, with 12 bases between. The CDR3 region is CASSFTTASEQYF. In DNA form, the CDR3 reads TGTGCCAGCAGTTTTACGACGGCCTCCGAGCAGTACTTC.

This clonotype was counted ten times or more. The V gene is TRBV5-1, the J gene TRBJ2-5; D not certain. V lost 1 base and J 5 bases, leaving 6 bases between the germline ends. The CDR3 is 12 residues long. Germline V CDR1 and CDR2: SGHRS, YFSETQ. The CDR3 DNA follows: TGCGCCAGCAGCTTGCAACGGGAGACCCAGTACTTC. Amino acid sequence: CASSLQRETQYF.

This clonotype was counted a few times. The J gene is TRBJ2-7, the V gene TRBV20-1, with 8 bases matching TRBD2. The CDR3 totals 13 residues. V trimming: 6 bases; J trimming: 4 bases; junction bases outside the gene matches: 8. Germline values: CDR1 DFQATT, CDR2 SNEGSKA (reference sequence). The CDR3: CSAPGQRGYEQYF. CDR3 in DNA: TGCAGTGCCCCAGGGCAGCGGGGGTACGAGCAGTACTTC.

This clonotype was seen repeatedly, ten times or more. J is TRBJ2-7 and V is TRBV11-1; D is unresolved. The CDR3 runs to 14 residues. Germline V gene data show CDR1 as SGHAT and CDR2 as FQDESV (reference sequence). Trimming removed 5 bases from V and 2 bases from J, with 13 bases in between. CDR3 protein: CASSPATITYEQYF. Written as DNA, the CDR3 is TGTGCCAGCAGCCCAGCCACGATAACCTACGAGCAGTACTTC. The complete variable domain, with remaining parts taken from reference TRBV11-1 and TRBJ2-7, reads EAEVAQSPRYKITEKSQAVAFWCDPISGHATLYWYRQILGQGPELLVQFQDESVVDDSQLPKDRFSAERLKGVDSTLKIQPAELGDSAMYLCASSPATITYEQYFGPGTRLTVT.

This sequence joins TRBV20-1 and TRBJ2-3, with 8 bases fitting TRBD1. Unmatched junction bases numbered 3, after V lost 3 bases and J lost 1 base. The CDR3 has 14 residues. Germline values: CDR1 DFQATT, CDR2 SNEGSKA (reference sequence). The CDR3 nucleotides are TGCAGTGCTAGCGGACAGGGTGGCACAGATACGCAGTATTTT. It encodes CSASGQGGTDTQYF.

This clonotype was seen a handful of times. The genes are TRBV5-1 and TRBJ2-3; 9 bases are shared with TRBD2. The germline V gene encodes CDR1 SGHRS and CDR2 YFSETQ. The CDR3 covers 16 residues. The V and J ends lost 1 base and 2 bases, in that order; junction bases with no gene match: 5. The DNA for the CDR3 is TGCGCCAGCAGCTTGACTCTAGCGGGGACCACAGATACGCAGTATTTT. Its protein is CASSLTLAGTTDTQYF. The entire variable domain, with the rest obtained from reference TRBV5-1 and TRBJ2-3, is as follows: KAGVTQTPRYLIKTRGQQVTLSCSPISGHRSVSWYQQTPGQGLQFLFEYFSETQRNKGNFPGRFSGRQFSNSRSEMNVSTLELGDSALYLCASSLTLAGTTDTQYFGPGTRLTVL.

This clonotype was counted many times. The J gene is TRBJ2-7, the V gene TRBV3-1; TRBD1 matches 10 bases. CDR1 and CDR2 from the germline V gene are LGHDT and YNNKEL (reference sequence). CDR3 length: 14 residues. Germline trimming cut 5 bases from V and 5 bases from J; bases unmatched to any gene: 6. The CDR3 sequence is CASSNRQGADEQYF. In nucleotides, the CDR3 is TGTGCCAGCAGCAACAGACAGGGGGCCGACGAGCAGTACTTC.

This clonotype was picked up many times. The V and J genes are TRBV4-1 and TRBJ2-2, with 15 bases matching TRBD2. CDR3 length equals 20 residues. Germline V gives CDR1 MGHRA, CDR2 YSYEKL. V lost 3 bases to trimming and J lost 4 bases; unmatched junction nucleotides: 12. DNA for the CDR3: TGCGCCAGCAGCCATCCGAATGGGGGACTAGCGGGGGGAAGCACCGGGGAGCTGTTTTTT. It is translated as CASSHPNGGLAGGSTGELFF.

The CDR3 here is CASSLDPGHYEQYF. DNA of the CDR3: TGTGCCAGCAGTTTAGACCCAGGGCACTACGAGCAGTACTTC. The V call is TRBV12-3 or TRBV12-4, the J call TRBJ2-7; maybe TRBD1 (5 bases). The CDR3 extends over 14 amino acids. The germline V and J ends were trimmed by 1 base and 3 bases, with 10 bases remaining between them.

This clonotype was found a few times. This chain uses TRBV19 with TRBJ2-5, with 8 bases identical to TRBD2. The junction had 11 bases not matched to a gene; V was cut back by 3 bases and J by 5 bases. The CDR3 sequence is 16 residues long. The germline V gene encodes CDR1 LNHDA and CDR2 SQIVND (reference sequence). The CDR3: CASSIASGSSGETQYF. Here the CDR3 DNA reads TGTGCCAGTAGTATTGCGAGCGGGAGCTCGGGGGAGACCCAGTACTTC.

The chain combines TRBV3-1 with TRBJ2-5; perhaps TRBD2 as D (6 bases). The CDR3 has 13 amino acids. CDR1 and CDR2 (germline): LGHDT, YNNKEL (reference sequence). V gave up 2 bases and J gave up 5 bases, with 9 bases separating them. The CDR3 reads CASSQRDSETQYF. The CDR3 DNA is TGTGCCAGCAGCCAACGGGACTCCGAGACCCAGTACTTC.

This clonotype has at least ten counts. The rearrangement joins TRBV7-8 to TRBJ2-3; 13 bases align to TRBD2. The CDR3 sequence is 17 residues long. The V gene's germline CDR1 is SGHVS and CDR2 FQNEAQ. Losses at the gene ends were 5 bases for V and 2 bases for J; bases not matched to a gene: 7. The CDR3: CASSITSGGANTDTQYF. DNA for the CDR3: TGTGCCAGCAGCATAACTAGCGGGGGGGCCAACACAGATACGCAGTATTTT.